The 32 T cell receptor beta chains presented below share a single source sample, sequenced in a study of cytomegalovirus exposure and HLA in healthy donors. Primers included in the PCR were 60 Vbeta and 13 Jbeta primers. TCRdb's copy holds only in-frame clones and misses some; the assay was immunoSEQ multiplex PCR. In the table there are about 130,000 clones, around 70% of which are singletons. The sequencing input was PBMCs. The receptors were sampled from a woman aged 55 to 70 in good health and CMV-seropositive.

This clone has a handful of counts. The rearrangement uses TRBV5-8 and TRBJ1-5, with a tentative D call TRBD1 (6 bases). V lost 5 bases to trimming and J lost 1 base, with 13 bases between them. The CDR3 extends over 15 amino acids. Germline values: CDR1 SGHTS, CDR2 YDEGEE. The CDR3 is CASRRGTISNQPQHF. The CDR3 DNA sequence: TGTGCCAGCAGAAGGGGGACAATCAGCAATCAGCCCCAGCATTTT.

This chain uses TRBV5-1 with TRBJ2-1, with 10 bases matching TRBD2. This CDR3 spans 14 amino acids. Germline CDR1 and CDR2: SGHRS and YFSETQ. V lost 5 bases to trimming and J lost 3 bases; unmatched junction nucleotides: 2. The CDR3 DNA is TGCGCCAGCAGGGGGACTAGCGTCTACAATGAGCAGTTCTTC. Translated, it gives CASRGTSVYNEQFF.

V and J are TRBV2 and TRBJ2-5, with D tentatively TRBD1 (6 bases). The V gene lost 6 bases and the J gene lost 8 bases, with 19 bases spanning the gap. Germline V CDR1 and CDR2: SNHLY, FYNNEI. The CDR3 consists of 14 residues. CDR3 amino acids: CASRTETGPLTQYF. The CDR3 DNA follows: TGTGCCAGCAGGACGGAGACAGGTCCTTTAACCCAGTACTTC.

The rearrangement links TRBV25-1 to TRBJ2-7; D may be TRBD2 (6 bases). This CDR3 contains 15 residues. Between the trimmed V and J ends, which lost 3 bases and 0 bases, there was a span of 12 bases. From germline, CDR1 is MGHDK and CDR2 SYGVNS. Written as DNA, the CDR3 is TGTGCCAGCAGTGACCCCGGAGGGGCCTCCTACGAGCAGTACTTC. This encodes CASSDPGGASYEQYF.

The chain uses TRBV5-4 and TRBJ1-3, with D perhaps TRBD1 (5 bases). Trimming removed 4 bases at V and 1 base at J, with 15 bases between. CDR1 and CDR2 (germline): SGHNT, YYREEE (reference sequence). The CDR3 loop spans 16 amino acids. Here the CDR3 DNA reads TGTGCCAGCAGCCCTGGGGGGAAATCTTCTGGAAACACCATATATTTT. Translation gives CASSPGGKSSGNTIYF.

The genes are TRBV7-7 and TRBJ1-1; no clear D gene. V lost 5 bases and J lost 4, with 11 bases in between. Germline values: CDR1 SSHAT, CDR2 FNYEAQ (reference sequence). CDR3 length: 13 residues. CDR3 in amino acids: CASSRLKGTEAFF. For the CDR3, the DNA is TGTGCCAGCAGCCGACTAAAAGGCACTGAAGCTTTCTTT.

The chain couples TRBV2 to TRBJ2-1, with 10 positions matching TRBD2. Germline V gives CDR1 SNHLY, CDR2 FYNNEI. The trim removed 6 bases at V and 6 bases at J, leaving 8 bases unmatched. CDR3 length: 15 amino acids. The CDR3 DNA reads TGTGCCAGCAGGGTAATAGCGGGAGGCTCCAATGAGCAGTTCTTC. Protein product: CASRVIAGGSNEQFF.

This clone has a handful of counts. The chain has TRBV29-1 and TRBJ2-7; 8 bases are shared with TRBD1. Germline CDR1 reads SQVTM; CDR2 reads ANQGSEA. This CDR3 has 16 residues. V lost 5 bases to trimming and J lost 4 bases; unmatched junction nucleotides: 16. In DNA, the CDR3 is TGCAGCGTTTTAGGGGCACCTGGACAGGGTCGGTACGAGCAGTACTTC. Protein product: CSVLGAPGQGRYEQYF.

The chain has TRBV28 and TRBJ1-5, with D maybe TRBD1 (5 bases). V gave up 3 bases and J gave up 11 bases, with 17 bases separating them. The CDR3 covers 14 residues. Germline V lookup: CDR1 MDHEN, CDR2 SYDVKM. CDR3 residues: CASSFGGPSLAQHF. The CDR3 coding sequence is TGTGCCAGCAGTTTCGGGGGACCTTCTTTGGCCCAGCATTTT.

The chain is built from TRBV30 and TRBJ1-1, with D hard to call. V lost 2 bases and J 3 bases, leaving 10 bases between the germline ends. CDR1 is GTSNPN and CDR2 is SVGIG in the germline V gene (reference sequence). The CDR3 totals 13 residues. The CDR3 spells CAWSKKADTEAFF. The CDR3 DNA sequence: TGTGCCTGGAGTAAGAAAGCGGACACTGAAGCTTTCTTT.

The chain has TRBV5-1 and TRBJ2-2, with 8 bases matching TRBD2. Germline V gene lookup returns CDR1 SGHRS and CDR2 YFSETQ. CDR3 length equals 15 residues. J was trimmed by 6 bases and V by 1 base; bases with no gene match: 5. The CDR3 is CASSLRRGASGELFF. CDR3 DNA: TGCGCCAGCAGCTTGAGGCGGGGGGCCTCCGGGGAGCTGTTTTTT. The full variable domain, in which reference TRBV5-1 and TRBJ2-2 provide the parts outside the CDR3, is KAGVTQTPRYLIKTRGQQVTLSCSPISGHRSVSWYQQTPGQGLQFLFEYFSETQRNKGNFPGRFSGRQFSNSRSEMNVSTLELGDSALYLCASSLRRGASGELFFGEGSRLTVL.

J is TRBJ2-5 and V is TRBV28; 11 bases line up with TRBD2. CDR3 size: 16 residues. Germline CDR1 reads MDHEN; CDR2 reads SYDVKM. Trimming removed 4 bases from V and 2 bases from J; junction bases left unmatched: 6. CDR3: CASSSLLAGVQETQYF. The CDR3 DNA follows: TGTGCCAGCAGTTCCTTACTAGCGGGAGTACAAGAGACCCAGTACTTC.

CDR3 nucleotide sequence: TGTGCCAGCAGCTTAGTAGGGGGGGGAACTGAAGCTTTCTTT. Its translation: CASSLVGGGTEAFF. The chain uses TRBV7-6 and TRBJ1-1; perhaps TRBD1 as D (6 bases). In germline, CDR1 is SGHVS, CDR2 FNYEAQ. V lost 1 base and J 5 bases, leaving 11 bases between the germline ends. The CDR3 totals 14 residues.

The V call is TRBV9, the J call TRBJ2-2; no reliable D call. V lost 0 bases, J lost 8 bases, and 11 bases lay in between. Germline V gives CDR1 SGDLS, CDR2 YYNGEE. This CDR3 comprises 14 residues. CDR3 amino acids: CASSVEPAVGELFF. As DNA, the CDR3 is TGTGCCAGCAGCGTAGAACCGGCGGTGGGGGAGCTGTTTTTT.

The gene calls are TRBV30 and TRBJ2-7; the D gene is possibly TRBD1 (5 bases). The CDR3 length is 12 residues. The germline V gene has CDR1 GTSNPN and CDR2 SVGIG (reference sequence). The V end was cut by 4 bases, the J end by 0 bases, with 7 bases between. The DNA for the CDR3 is TGTGCCTGGATGGACAACTCCTACGAGCAGTACTTC. As protein: CAWMDNSYEQYF.

V and J are TRBV18 and TRBJ1-3; 10 bases are shared with TRBD1. The CDR3 is made up of 16 amino acids. Trimming cost V 2 bases and J 4 bases; bases outside gene matches: 5. CDR1 and CDR2 from the germline V gene are KGHSH and LQKENI. The DNA for the CDR3 is TGTGCCAGCTCACCAGCGACAGGGGGCGTGGGAAACACCATATATTTT. Protein: CASSPATGGVGNTIYF.

This chain connects TRBV7-3 to TRBJ2-1; D unclear. The ends were cut back, 0 bases at V and 0 bases at J, with 6 bases in the middle. The length of the CDR3 is 15 residues. Germline-derived CDR1 and CDR2 are SGHTA and FQGTGA. The CDR3: CASSLTASSYNEQFF. The DNA for the CDR3 is TGTGCCAGCAGCTTAACCGCGAGCTCCTACAATGAGCAGTTCTTC.

As to this clone: One base separates it from a far larger clone, so it is likely a read error. This sample includes further DNA sequences coding for the same CDR3. V and J are TRBV5-1 and TRBJ2-7; 7 bases line up with TRBD2. CDR1 and CDR2 from the germline V gene are SGHRS and YFSETQ. CDR3 size: 15 residues. Trimming removed 0 bases from V and 5 bases from J; junction bases left unmatched: 8. The CDR3 protein is CASSLVGGSLNEQYF. The CDR3 DNA reads as TGCGCCAGCAGCTTGGTGGGCGGGAGCCTTAACGAGCAGTACTTC.

The V and J genes are TRBV10-3 and TRBJ2-3, with TRBD2 as a possible D gene (6 bases). The CDR3 extends over 14 amino acids. Trimming removed 2 bases at V and 2 bases at J, with 8 bases between. The V gene's germline CDR1 is ENHRY and CDR2 SYGVKD. CDR3 loop: CAISERESTDTQYF. The CDR3 nucleotides read TGTGCCATCAGTGAGCGGGAGTCCACAGATACGCAGTATTTT.

V and J are TRBV29-1 and TRBJ2-1, with a weak D call TRBD2 (5 bases). CDR3 length equals 12 residues. Deletions cut 6 bases from V and 4 bases from J, with 10 bases between. Germline CDR1 and CDR2: SQVTM and ANQGSEA. The CDR3 nucleotides are TGCAGCGTAGGAAGAGGGTACAATGAGCAGTTCTTC. Its translation: CSVGRGYNEQFF.

The chain joins TRBV25-1 to TRBJ2-1, with 15 bases matching TRBD2. CDR3 length equals 17 residues. Germline V lookup: CDR1 MGHDK, CDR2 SYGVNS. With V trimmed by 10 bases and J by 0 bases, 7 bases remained unmatched. The DNA of the CDR3 is TGTGCCAAGGGACTAGCGGGAGGACCTAGCTCCTACAATGAGCAGTTCTTC. Translation: CAKGLAGGPSSYNEQFF.

V and J are TRBV5-1 and TRBJ2-1, with 12 positions matching TRBD2. Losses at the gene ends were 0 bases for V and 9 bases for J; bases not matched to a gene: 4. The CDR3 length is 15 residues. Germline CDR1 reads SGHRS; CDR2 reads YFSETQ. CDR3: CASSLGLAGVVEQFF. CDR3 in DNA: TGCGCCAGCAGCTTGGGACTAGCGGGAGTTGTTGAGCAGTTCTTC.

This clone was counted a single time. The rearrangement links TRBV5-1 to TRBJ1-2, with D perhaps TRBD1 (5 bases). The CDR3 extends over 13 amino acids. Trimming removed 7 bases at V and 1 base at J, with 11 bases between. CDR1 is SGHRS, CDR2 YFSETQ, per germline. The CDR3 coding sequence is TGCGCCAGCGGGGGGGAAAATAACTATGGCTACACCTTC. This sequence encodes CASGGENNYGYTF.

The gene calls are TRBV6-1 and TRBJ2-7, with TRBD1 identical over 7 bases. V lost 6 bases, J lost 0 bases, and 2 bases stayed unmatched. This CDR3 is built from 13 residues. Germline V lookup: CDR1 MNHNS, CDR2 SASEGT. The CDR3 region is CASRGTVSYEQYF. CDR3 DNA: TGTGCCAGCAGGGGGACAGTCTCCTACGAGCAGTACTTC.

V is TRBV7-3 and J is TRBJ2-7; TRBD1 aligns across 7 bases. The CDR3 contains 13 residues. Losses at the gene ends were 2 bases for V and 2 bases for J; bases not matched to a gene: 0. Per germline, CDR1 SGHTA and CDR2 FQGTGA. The CDR3 reads CASSLGTAYEQYF. The CDR3 nucleotides read TGTGCCAGCAGCTTAGGGACAGCCTACGAGCAGTACTTC. Full variable domain (remainder filled in from reference TRBV7-3 and TRBJ2-7): GAGVSQTPSNKVTEKGKYVELRCDPISGHTALYWYRQSLGQGPEFLIYFQGTGAADDSGLPNDRFFAVRPEGSVSTLKIQRTERGDSAVYLCASSLGTAYEQYFGPGTRLTVT.

This rearrangement joins TRBV5-1 to TRBJ2-5; perhaps TRBD2 as D (6 bases). Germline lookup yields CDR1 SGHRS and CDR2 YFSETQ. The V and J ends lost 0 bases and 11 bases respectively, with 11 bases between them. This CDR3 contains 12 residues. CDR3 amino acids: CASSLGTGEQYF. CDR3 DNA sequence: TGCGCCAGCAGCTTGGGTACGGGAGAGCAGTACTTC.

This clone came up a few times. The chain combines TRBV6-6 with TRBJ2-1; the match to TRBD1 covers 9 bases. The junction had 5 bases not matched to a gene; V was cut back by 6 bases and J by 2 bases. CDR1 and CDR2 from the germline V gene are MNHNY and SVGAGI (reference sequence). The CDR3 totals 15 residues. The CDR3 bases are TGTGCCAGCAGCCGGGGACAGGGTCCCTACAATGAGCAGTTCTTC. The encoded protein is CASSRGQGPYNEQFF.

The chain recombines TRBV10-2 with TRBJ2-5, with 10 positions matching TRBD2. Germline loops: CDR1 WSHSY, CDR2 SAAADI. V shed 6 bases, J shed 5 bases, and the junction held 12 bases outside the gene matches. The CDR3 runs 16 residues. The CDR3 sequence: CASRDPWTSGRETQYF. The CDR3, as DNA: TGCGCCAGCAGGGATCCCTGGACTAGCGGAAGGGAGACCCAGTACTTC.

This clone was observed a single time. This chain links TRBV27 with TRBJ2-3; 13 nucleotides line up with TRBD2. V lost 2 bases to trimming and J lost 5 bases; unmatched junction nucleotides: 4. The CDR3 totals 16 residues. Germline-derived CDR1 and CDR2 are MNHEY and SMNVEV (reference sequence). Written as DNA, the CDR3 is TGTGCCAGCAGTTTAAGGACTAGCGGGAGAGGAGATACGCAGTATTTT. Translated, it gives CASSLRTSGRGDTQYF.

This clone has more than one count but fewer than ten. The rearrangement joins TRBV5-1 to TRBJ2-5, with D possibly TRBD2 on 6 matching bases. The CDR3 is 14 residues long. Germline-derived CDR1 and CDR2 are SGHRS and YFSETQ. Trimming took 7 bases from V and 0 from J, leaving 13 bases between them. The CDR3 is CASRLGGYQETQYF. The CDR3 nucleotides read TGCGCCAGCCGCCTGGGAGGATACCAAGAGACCCAGTACTTC.

The chain recombines TRBV18 with TRBJ1-4, with D unresolved. The germline V gene encodes CDR1 KGHSH and CDR2 LQKENI. CDR3 length equals 13 residues. Trimming took off 2 bases at V and 10 bases at J, with 11 bases between the two ends. This CDR3 reads CASSPLLRGKLFF. In DNA, the CDR3 is TGTGCCAGCTCACCATTACTCCGAGGAAAACTGTTTTTT. Supplemented by reference TRBV18 and TRBJ1-4, the full variable domain reads NAGVMQNPRHLVRRRGQEARLRCSPMKGHSHVYWYRQLPEEGLKFMVYLQKENIIDESGMPKERFSAEFPKEGPSILRIQQVVRGDSAAYFCASSPLLRGKLFFGSGTQLSVL.

This clone has only one observation. The chain has TRBV5-6 and TRBJ2-5; possibly TRBD2 for D (6 bases). The CDR3 has 13 residues. V shed 3 bases and J shed 7 bases, with 13 bases lying between them. CDR1 and CDR2 from the germline V gene are SGHDT and YYEEEE. The CDR3, as DNA: TGTGCCAGCAGCTGGGGCGGGGAGGCGACCCAGTACTTC. Protein product: CASSWGGEATQYF.